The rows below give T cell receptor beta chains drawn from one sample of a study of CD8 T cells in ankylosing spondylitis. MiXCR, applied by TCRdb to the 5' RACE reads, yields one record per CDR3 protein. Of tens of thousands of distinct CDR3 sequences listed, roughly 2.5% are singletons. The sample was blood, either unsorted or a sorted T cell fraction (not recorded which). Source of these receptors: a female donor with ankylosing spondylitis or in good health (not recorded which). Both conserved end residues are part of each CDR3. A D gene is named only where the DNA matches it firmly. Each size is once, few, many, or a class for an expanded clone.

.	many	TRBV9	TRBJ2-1	TGTGCCAGCAGCATCGGGGGAACCACCTACAATGAGCAGTTCTTC	CASSIGGTTYNEQFF
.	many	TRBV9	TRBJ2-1	TGTGCCAGCAGCGTAGATGTTTACAATGAGCAGTTCTTC	CASSVDVYNEQFF
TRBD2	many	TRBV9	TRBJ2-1	TGTGCCAGCAGCAAACCTAGCGGGAGGAATGAGCAGTTCTTC	CASSKPSGRNEQFF
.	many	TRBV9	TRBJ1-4	TGTGCCAGCAGCGTAGGTGGGGGAGTTAATGAAAAACTGTTTTTT	CASSVGGGVNEKLFF
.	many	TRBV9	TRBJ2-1	TGTGCCAGCAGCGTAGTGGAGTTTAGGGGTGAGCAGTTCTTC	CASSVVEFRGEQFF
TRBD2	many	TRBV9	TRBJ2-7	TGTGCCAGCAGCGCTCTGACCGGGACTAGCGGGAGCAGCGGCGAGCAGTACTTC	CASSALTGTSGSSGEQYF
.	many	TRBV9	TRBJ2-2	TGTGCCAGCAGCGCCACGGGACAGAACACCGGGGAGCTGTTTTTT	CASSATGQNTGELFF
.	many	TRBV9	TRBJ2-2	TGTGCCAGCAGCGTAGCGGGCACGAACACCGGGGAGCTGTTTTTT	CASSVAGTNTGELFF
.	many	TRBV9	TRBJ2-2	TGTGCCAGCAGCCCGAGACAGGGACTCAACACCGGGGAGCTGTTTTTT	CASSPRQGLNTGELFF
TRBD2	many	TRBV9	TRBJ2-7	TGTGCCAGCAGCGTGACCGGGACTAGCGGTAAGCAGTACTTC	CASSVTGTSGKQYF
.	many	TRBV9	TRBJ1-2	TGTGCCAGCAGCGTACAGGACGCCCTTGGCTACACCTTC	CASSVQDALGYTF
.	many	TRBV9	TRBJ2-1	TGTGCCAGCAGCGTAAATGGTATCGGCGTGGATGAGCAGTTCTTC	CASSVNGIGVDEQFF
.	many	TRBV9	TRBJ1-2	TGTGCCAGCAGCCCCCGGTGGGGGAGCGCTGACTATGGCTACACCTTC	CASSPRWGSADYGYTF
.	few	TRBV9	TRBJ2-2	TGTGCCAGCTCCAGGGTTACGAACACCGGGGAGCTGTTTTTT	CASSRVTNTGELFF
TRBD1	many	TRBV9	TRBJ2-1	TGTGCCAGCAGCGTAGCAGGGACAGGGTACAATGAGCAGTTCTTC	CASSVAGTGYNEQFF
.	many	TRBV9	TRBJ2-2	TGTGCCAGCAGCCCGAGGGGTACCGGGGAGCTGTTTTTT	CASSPRGTGELFF
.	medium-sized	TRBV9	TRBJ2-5	TGTGCCAGCAGCGTCTCGAATGCCCAAGAGACCCAGTACTTC	CASSVSNAQETQYF
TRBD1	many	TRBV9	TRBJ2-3	TGTGCCAGCAGCGCTATGACAGGGAATACAGATACGCAGTATTTT	CASSAMTGNTDTQYF
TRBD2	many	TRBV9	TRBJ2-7	TGTGCCAGCAGCCTGGTAGCGGGGGGTTCCTACGAGCAGTACTTC	CASSLVAGGSYEQYF
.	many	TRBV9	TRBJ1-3	TGTGCCAGCAGCTCCCCCAGGGGCAGCCAGACCAATTCTGGAAACACCATATATTTT	CASSSPRGSQTNSGNTIYF
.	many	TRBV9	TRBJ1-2	TGTGCCAGCAGCCCTTTTGTGTATCCCGGGGAGGGTGGCTACACCTTC	CASSPFVYPGEGGYTF
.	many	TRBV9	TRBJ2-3	TGTGCCAGCAGCCCCAGGGGCGGGCCTACAAGCACAGATACGCAGTATTTT	CASSPRGGPTSTDTQYF
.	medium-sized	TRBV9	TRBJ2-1	TGTGCCAGCAGCCCGAGTCCCCGCCTTGATGCCCCCAATGAGCAGTTCTTC	CASSPSPRLDAPNEQFF
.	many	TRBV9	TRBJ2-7	TGTGCCAGCAGCGTTTTACCGGTGGACGAGCAGTACTTC	CASSVLPVDEQYF
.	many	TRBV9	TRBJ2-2	TGTGCCAGCAGCGCGGGGGTTCCCGGGGAGCTGTTTTTT	CASSAGVPGELFF
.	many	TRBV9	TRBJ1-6	TGTGCCAGCAGCGTAGTGGCGGGCCTTGACTCACCCCTCCACTTT	CASSVVAGLDSPLHF
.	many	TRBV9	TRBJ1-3	TGTGCCAGCAGCCCGACAAAGGGGGGAAACACCATATATTTT	CASSPTKGGNTIYF
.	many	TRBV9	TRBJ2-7	TGTGCCAGCAGCGTAGAGGTGGGGGGATACTACGAGCAGTACTTC	CASSVEVGGYYEQYF
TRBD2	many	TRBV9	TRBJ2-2	TGTGCCAGCAGCGTAGCATTAGCGGGAGCCGGGGAGCTGTTTTTT	CASSVALAGAGELFF
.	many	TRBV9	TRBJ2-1	TGTGCCAGCAGCGTAGAGGCTAGCCGCAATGAGCAGTTCTTC	CASSVEASRNEQFF
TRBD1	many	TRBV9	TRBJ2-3	TGTGCCAGCAGCGTACGAACAGGGGCGAGCACAGATACGCAGTATTTT	CASSVRTGASTDTQYF
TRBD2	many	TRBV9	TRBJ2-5	TGTGCCAGCAGCGGAGGGGCACTAGCGGGTGGAAAAGAGACCCAGTACTTC	CASSGGALAGGKETQYF
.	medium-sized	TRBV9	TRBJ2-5	TGTGCCAGCAGCCCTCAGAACCAAGAGACCCAGTACTTC	CASSPQNQETQYF
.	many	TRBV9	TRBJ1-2	TGTGCCAGCAGCGTAGTGTCAGGGAACTATGGCTACACCTTC	CASSVVSGNYGYTF
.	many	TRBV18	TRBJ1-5	TGTGCCAGCTCACCACCGCTGGGGGGCAATCAGCCCCAGCATTTT	CASSPPLGGNQPQHF
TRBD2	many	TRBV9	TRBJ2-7	TGTGCCAGCAGCGTGGGACCCGGGACTATGGCCTACGAGCAGTACTTC	CASSVGPGTMAYEQYF
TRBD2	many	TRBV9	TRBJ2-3	TGTGCCAGCAGCGTAGGGGAGCGGGGGGGAGGAGATACGCAGTATTTT	CASSVGERGGGDTQYF